The clone carrying this T cell receptor beta chain was counted once. The antigen is undetermined. The length of the CDR3 is 15 residues. V was pared by 5 bases and J by 5 bases, with 9 bases of the junction left unmatched. Germline values: CDR1 SGHAT, CDR2 FQNNGV. The data derive from a study of T cell responses to AZD1222 COVID-19 vaccine. Overall study findings and caveats: The study found vaccine-associated CD4 TCRs spanning spike, dominant at 160-218 and 743-854. The donor group comprised mostly white British people and more females; the analysis possibly underestimated clonal diversity.

The assay was immunoSEQ multiplex PCR, and TCRdb's table has in-frame clones only and misses some. Among about 150,000 clones listed, 82% were seen once. The J gene is TRBJ2-1, the V gene TRBV11-2, with TRBD2 matching 7 bases. The receptor was derived from an adult in good health. This specimen consisted of peripheral blood, obtained on day 0 of MenACWY control vaccination. CDR3 DNA sequence: TGTGCCAGCAGCCTAGGCGGGGGAACACACAATGAGCAGTTCTTC. Its protein is CASSLGGGTHNEQFF.